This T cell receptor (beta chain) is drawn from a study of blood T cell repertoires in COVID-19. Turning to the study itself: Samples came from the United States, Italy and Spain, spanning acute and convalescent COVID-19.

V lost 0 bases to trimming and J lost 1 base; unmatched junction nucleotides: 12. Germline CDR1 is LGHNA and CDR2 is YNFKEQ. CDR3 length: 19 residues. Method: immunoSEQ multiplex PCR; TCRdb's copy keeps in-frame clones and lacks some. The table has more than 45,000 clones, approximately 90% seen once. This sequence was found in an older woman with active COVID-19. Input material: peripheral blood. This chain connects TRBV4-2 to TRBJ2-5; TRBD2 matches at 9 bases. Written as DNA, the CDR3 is TGTGCCAGCAGCCAAGATTGGCGAATAGCGGGAGACCTCCAAGAGACCCAGTACTTC. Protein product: CASSQDWRIAGDLQETQYF.